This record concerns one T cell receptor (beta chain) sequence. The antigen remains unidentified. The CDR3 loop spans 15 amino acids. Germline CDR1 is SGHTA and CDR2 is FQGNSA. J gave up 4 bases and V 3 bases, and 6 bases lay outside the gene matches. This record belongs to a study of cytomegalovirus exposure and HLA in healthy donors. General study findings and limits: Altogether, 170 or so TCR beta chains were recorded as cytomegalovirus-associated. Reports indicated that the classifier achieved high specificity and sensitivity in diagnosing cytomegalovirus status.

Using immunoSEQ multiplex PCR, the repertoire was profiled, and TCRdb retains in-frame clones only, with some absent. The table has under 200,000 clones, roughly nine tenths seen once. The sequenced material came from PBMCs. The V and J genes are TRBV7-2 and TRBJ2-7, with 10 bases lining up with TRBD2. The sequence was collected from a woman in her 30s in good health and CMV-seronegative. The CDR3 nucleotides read TGTGCCAGCAGCTTCTATAGCGGGGGGCGTTACGAGCAGTACTTC. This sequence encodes CASSFYSGGRYEQYF.